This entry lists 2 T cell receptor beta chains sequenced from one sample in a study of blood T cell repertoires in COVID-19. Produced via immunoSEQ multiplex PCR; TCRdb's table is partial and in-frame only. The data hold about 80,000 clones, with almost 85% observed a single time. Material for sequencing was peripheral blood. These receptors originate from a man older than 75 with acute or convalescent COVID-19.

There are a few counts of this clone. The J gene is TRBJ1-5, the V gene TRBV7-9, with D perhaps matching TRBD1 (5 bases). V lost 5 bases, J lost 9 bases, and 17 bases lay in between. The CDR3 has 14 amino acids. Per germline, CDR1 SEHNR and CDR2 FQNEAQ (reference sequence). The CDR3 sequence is CASSETGSQGPQHF. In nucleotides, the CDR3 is TGTGCCAGCAGCGAAACAGGTTCCCAGGGGCCCCAGCATTTT.

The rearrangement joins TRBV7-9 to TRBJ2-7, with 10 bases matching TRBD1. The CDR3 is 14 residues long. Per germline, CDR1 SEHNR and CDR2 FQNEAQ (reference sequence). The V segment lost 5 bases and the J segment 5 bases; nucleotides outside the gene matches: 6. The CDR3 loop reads CASSLTGGVDEQYF. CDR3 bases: TGTGCCAGCAGCCTGACAGGGGGCGTCGACGAGCAGTACTTC. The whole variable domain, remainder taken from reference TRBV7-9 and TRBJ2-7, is DTGVSQNPRHKITKRGQNVTFRCDPISEHNRLYWYRQTLGQGPEFLTYFQNEAQLEKSRLLSDRFSAERPKGSFSTLEIQRTEQGDSAMYLCASSLTGGVDEQYFGPGTRLTVT.